The clone carrying this TCR beta chain was seen only a few times. Its target is not known. The study ran its PCR with 60 Vbeta and 13 Jbeta primers. Using immunoSEQ multiplex PCR, the repertoire was profiled, and TCRdb retains in-frame clones only, with some absent. The sample includes roughly 150,000 clones, around 79% of them seen just once. The sample originates from a study of cytomegalovirus exposure and HLA in healthy donors. Study results and caveats: When a later analysis compared HLA-associated TCR beta chains with equally common others, the HLA-associated chains turned out to be more clonally expanded and to have lower generation probabilities.

Material for sequencing was PBMCs. The sequence was collected from a woman aged 25 to 39 in good health and CMV-seronegative.

The CDR3 here is CASSSQGEGSSYTF. CDR3 in DNA: TGTGCCAGCAGCTCACAGGGCGAGGGCAGTAGCTACACCTTC. The V and J genes are TRBV7-9 and TRBJ1-2; weak D call: TRBD1 (6 bases). Germline V CDR1 and CDR2: SEHNR, FQNEAQ (reference sequence). The CDR3 loop spans 14 amino acids. Trimming took 4 bases from V and 9 from J, leaving 18 bases between them.